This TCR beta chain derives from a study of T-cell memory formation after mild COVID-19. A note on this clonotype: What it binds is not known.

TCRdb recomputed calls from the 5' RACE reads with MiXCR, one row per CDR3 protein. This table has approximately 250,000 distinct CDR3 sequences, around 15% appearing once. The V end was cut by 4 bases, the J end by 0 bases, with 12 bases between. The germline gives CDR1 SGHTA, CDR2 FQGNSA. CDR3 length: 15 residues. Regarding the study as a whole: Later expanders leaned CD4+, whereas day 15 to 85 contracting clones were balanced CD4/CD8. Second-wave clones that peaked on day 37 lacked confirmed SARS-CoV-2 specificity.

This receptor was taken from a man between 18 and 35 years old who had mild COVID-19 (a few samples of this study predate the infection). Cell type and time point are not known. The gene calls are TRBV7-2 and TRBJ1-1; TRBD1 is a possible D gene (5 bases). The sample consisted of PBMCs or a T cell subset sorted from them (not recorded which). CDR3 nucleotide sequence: TGTGCCAGCAGCTGGGCAGGGAGAATGAACACTGAAGCTTTCTTT. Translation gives CASSWAGRMNTEAFF.